This T cell receptor beta chain was sequenced in a study of chemoradiotherapy in HPV16-positive cancers. Study-wide points: During treatment, candidate HPV-specific clones and E7-related motifs expanded in tumor.

The germline V gene has CDR1 SNHLY and CDR2 FYNNEI. With 8 bases removed from V and 10 bases from J, the gap between germline ends came to 14 bases. The CDR3 contains 12 residues. As for this clone: The antigen is undetermined.

Repertoires were sampled repeatedly during chemoradiotherapy. Data came from immunoSEQ multiplex PCR; TCRdb stores just in-frame clones and leaves some out. The sample carries nearly 9,000 clones, about 71% recorded once. The clonotype originates from a human donor with HPV-associated anogenital cancer. V gene TRBV2 combines with J gene TRBJ1-4, with D unclear. This specimen was acquired from a patient who underwent chemoradiotherapy. The CDR3 sequence: CASRTLTSKLFF. CDR3 DNA: TGTGCCAGCCGAACCCTGACGTCAAAACTGTTTTTT.